Below are 24 T cell receptor beta chains sequenced from a single sample in a study of T cell responses to AZD1222 COVID-19 vaccine. Method: immunoSEQ multiplex PCR; TCRdb's copy keeps in-frame clones and lacks some. The sample includes around 120,000 clones, around 87% seen only once; the top ten take about 2.5%. The source was peripheral blood, collected 28 days after the second AZD1222 dose. The receptors stem from an adult who received the AZD1222 COVID-19 vaccine.

The chain is built from TRBV12-3 or TRBV12-4 and TRBJ1-1; TRBD1 aligns across 9 bases. Trimming cost V 4 bases and J 11 bases; bases outside gene matches: 8. This CDR3 comprises 13 residues. This chain's CDR3 is CASSSTDRGVAFF. The DNA for the CDR3 is TGTGCCAGCAGTTCCACGGACAGGGGTGTTGCTTTCTTT.

The genes are TRBV19 and TRBJ2-1; D is unresolved. This CDR3 contains 14 residues. The V and J ends lost 0 bases and 8 bases respectively, with 11 bases between them. Looked up from germline, CDR1 is LNHDA and CDR2 is SQIVND (reference sequence). CDR3 coding DNA: TGTGCCAGTAGTATAGATCGTGAGGTGCATGAGCAGTTCTTC. Amino acid sequence: CASSIDREVHEQFF.

This clone was counted a single time. The chain has TRBV19 and TRBJ2-2; 8 bases fit TRBD1. There are 16 residues in the CDR3. V lost 4 bases, J lost 5 bases, and 9 bases stayed unmatched. In germline, CDR1 is LNHDA, CDR2 SQIVND (reference sequence). The CDR3, as DNA: TGTGCCAGTAGTAACGCCGGGACAGGTAGAACCGGGGAGCTGTTTTTT. Translation: CASSNAGTGRTGELFF. Drawing the rest from reference TRBV19 and TRBJ2-2, the complete variable domain is DGGITQSPKYLFRKEGQNVTLSCEQNLNHDAMYWYRQDPGQGLRLIYYSQIVNDFQKGDIAEGYSVSREKKESFPLTVTSAQKNPTAFYLCASSNAGTGRTGELFFGEGSRLTVL.

This clone was found once. The chain carries TRBV7-2 and TRBJ1-2; 7 bases map to TRBD1. Trimming took 5 bases from V and 2 from J; bases not matched to a gene: 8. The germline V gene encodes CDR1 SGHTA and CDR2 FQGNSA. The CDR3 has 15 residues. CDR3 in DNA: TGTGCCAGCAGCCCAGGGGGGATCGCCAACTATGGCTACACCTTC. It specifies CASSPGGIANYGYTF.

The chain has TRBV6-5 and TRBJ2-7; TRBD1 or TRBD2 may be the D gene (5 bases each). The CDR3 runs to 14 residues. Germline V CDR1 and CDR2: MNHEY, SVGAGI. Trimming left V 0 bases short and J 7 bases short, with 13 bases between. The CDR3 spells CASSYSTEGSEQYF. As DNA, the CDR3 is TGTGCCAGCAGTTACTCGACCGAGGGGTCTGAGCAGTACTTC.

This rearrangement joins TRBV7-9 to TRBJ2-5; D gene uncertain. Germline loops: CDR1 SEHNR, CDR2 FQNEAQ (reference sequence). Trimming cost V 3 bases and J 4 bases, with 9 bases left between them. The CDR3 sequence is 13 residues long. The CDR3 DNA reads TGTGCCAGCAGCTTTAGTTCCGGAGAGACCCAGTACTTC. It translates to CASSFSSGETQYF.

V is TRBV5-5 and J is TRBJ2-3, with 7 bases aligning to TRBD2. V was clipped by 3 bases and J by 0 bases; unmatched bases: 4. Germline loops: CDR1 SGHKS, CDR2 YYEKEE (reference sequence). The CDR3 extends over 15 amino acids. Written as DNA, the CDR3 is TGTGCCAGCAGCTCGGTCGGGGGGAGCACAGATACGCAGTATTTT. The encoded protein is CASSSVGGSTDTQYF.

The chain has TRBV18 and TRBJ2-1, with TRBD1 matching over 7 bases. This CDR3 has 14 residues. V trimming: 4 bases; J trimming: 8 bases; junction bases outside the gene matches: 8. Germline V gene lookup returns CDR1 KGHSH and CDR2 LQKENI. CDR3 residues: CASSRQGKVDEQFF. The CDR3 region has the DNA TGTGCCAGCTCACGACAGGGAAAGGTCGATGAGCAGTTCTTC.

This rearrangement joins TRBV29-1 to TRBJ1-1; no definite D call. Germline V lookup: CDR1 SQVTM, CDR2 ANQGSEA. The CDR3 spans 13 residues. V lost 0 bases and J lost 13, with 18 bases in between. CDR3 sequence: CSVEDRNLNLIFF. Written as DNA, the CDR3 is TGCAGCGTTGAAGATAGAAACCTAAACCTCATTTTCTTT.

The CDR3, as DNA: TGTGCCAGCAGCCCTGAAGGTATTTCACCCCTCCACTTT. Its translation: CASSPEGISPLHF. The rearrangement joins TRBV4-2 to TRBJ1-6; D remains unclear. Trimming removed 4 bases from V and 9 bases from J, with 10 bases in between. This CDR3 is 13 amino acids long. Germline V gene sequence: CDR1 LGHNA, CDR2 YNFKEQ.

This chain links TRBV7-2 with TRBJ2-7, with 9 nucleotides matching TRBD2. Per the germline V gene, CDR1 is SGHTA and CDR2 is FQGNSA. J was trimmed by 6 bases and V by 2 bases; bases with no gene match: 8. The CDR3 is 15 amino acids. The CDR3 coding sequence is TGTGCCAGCAGCTTAAACGCGGGGGGGATCGGCGAGCAGTACTTC. It encodes CASSLNAGGIGEQYF.

This clone appeared a few times. The CDR3 DNA is TGTGCCAGCAGTTTATCGGGACGGTATAATTCACCCCTCCACTTT. It yields the protein CASSLSGRYNSPLHF. This chain connects TRBV27 to TRBJ1-6; the D gene is possibly TRBD1 (5 bases). This CDR3 has 15 amino acids. Germline values: CDR1 MNHEY, CDR2 SMNVEV (reference sequence). Between the trimmed V and J ends, which lost 0 bases and 4 bases, there was a span of 7 bases.

V is TRBV5-4 and J is TRBJ2-1, with D perhaps matching TRBD1 (6 bases). This CDR3 has 13 residues. Trimming cost V 4 bases and J 10 bases, with 15 bases left between them. Per the germline V gene, CDR1 is SGHNT and CDR2 is YYREEE (reference sequence). The CDR3 protein is CASSPIGQTEQFF. CDR3 DNA sequence: TGTGCCAGCAGCCCCATAGGACAGACCGAGCAGTTCTTC.

This sequence joins TRBV24-1 and TRBJ1-2, with a weak D call TRBD1 (6 bases). Trimming pared 7 bases from V and 6 bases from J, leaving 14 bases between. Germline assignment: CDR1 KGHDR and CDR2 SFDVKD. CDR3 length equals 13 residues. CDR3 coding DNA: TGTGCCACCAGGGGGGGCGCCCAGGATGGCTACACCTTC. Its translation is CATRGGAQDGYTF.

The chain carries TRBV15 and TRBJ2-1; 7 nucleotides line up with TRBD1. V was pared by 4 bases and J by 7 bases, with 7 bases of the junction left unmatched. The CDR3 totals 14 residues. Germline loops: CDR1 LNHNV, CDR2 YYDKDF (reference sequence). This CDR3 reads CATSITGVRNEQFF. In DNA form, the CDR3 reads TGTGCCACCAGCATCACAGGGGTGCGAAATGAGCAGTTCTTC.

The chain joins TRBV6-5 to TRBJ1-4; TRBD1 might be the D (6 bases). Looked up from germline, CDR1 is MNHEY and CDR2 is SVGAGI. CDR3 length equals 13 residues. V was trimmed by 10 bases and J by 7 bases, leaving 16 bases between them. The CDR3 DNA is TGTGCCACCACAGGGCTGGGCCGTGAAAAACTGTTTTTT. Amino acids: CATTGLGREKLFF.

The chain carries TRBV11-3 and TRBJ2-1; no clear D. The CDR3 is 13 amino acids. Trimming removed 0 bases at V and 3 bases at J, with 3 bases between. Germline V CDR1 and CDR2: SGHNT, YENEEA. CDR3 loop: CASSLDGYNEQFF. The CDR3 nucleotides are TGTGCCAGCAGCTTAGATGGCTACAATGAGCAGTTCTTC.

The CDR3 sequence: CASSPQGQGLYEQYF. DNA for the CDR3: TGTGCCAGCAGTCCACAGGGACAGGGGCTCTACGAGCAGTACTTC. V is TRBV27 and J is TRBJ2-7; 10 bases agree with TRBD1. The CDR3 runs to 15 residues. In germline, CDR1 is MNHEY, CDR2 SMNVEV (reference sequence). V lost 5 bases, J lost 3 bases, and 7 bases stayed unmatched.

The chain couples TRBV3-1 (or the pseudogene TRBV3-2) to TRBJ2-5; 10 positions match TRBD1. Germline CDR1 reads LGHDT; CDR2 reads YNNKEL (reference sequence). Trimming took 4 bases from V and 5 from J; bases not matched to a gene: 7. This CDR3 contains 15 residues. Here the CDR3 reads CASSPWTGGVETQYF. The DNA of the CDR3 is TGTGCCAGCAGCCCCTGGACAGGGGGTGTGGAGACCCAGTACTTC.

This chain links TRBV12-3 or TRBV12-4 with TRBJ1-5, with unresolved D. CDR3 length: 13 amino acids. V lost 9 bases and J 0 bases, leaving 9 bases between the germline ends. This CDR3 is CASNRDSNQPQHF. The DNA for the CDR3 is TGTGCCAGTAATAGGGATAGCAATCAGCCCCAGCATTTT.

The chain has TRBV13 and TRBJ1-4; no clear D gene. Germline CDR1 is PRHDT and CDR2 is FYEKMQ (reference sequence). The CDR3 length is 16 residues. Trimming stripped 5 bases from V and 0 bases from J, with 13 bases between. The CDR3 sequence is CASSVAGPATNEKLFF. Here the CDR3 DNA reads TGTGCCAGCAGCGTAGCCGGGCCTGCAACTAATGAAAAACTGTTTTTT.

This chain uses TRBV19 with TRBJ2-7; possible D gene TRBD1, 5 bases. Germline-derived CDR1 and CDR2 are LNHDA and SQIVND (reference sequence). The V end was cut by 8 bases, the J end by 2 bases, with 16 bases between. The CDR3 runs to 14 residues. Written as DNA, the CDR3 is TGTGCCAGTGGGGCAGGCCCCTCAACCTACGAGCAGTACTTC. Its protein product is CASGAGPSTYEQYF.

The CDR3 here is CATGTGRQLSGNTIYF. The CDR3, as DNA: TGTGCCACCGGGACAGGAAGGCAACTGTCTGGAAACACCATATATTTT. The chain couples TRBV10-3 to TRBJ1-3; 8 bases agree with TRBD1. The CDR3 runs to 16 residues. Germline values: CDR1 ENHRY, CDR2 SYGVKD. V trimming: 10 bases; J trimming: 1 base; junction bases outside the gene matches: 12.

The V call is TRBV2, the J call TRBJ1-2, with unresolved D. Germline CDR1 SNHLY, CDR2 FYNNEI. Trimming took off 0 bases at V and 6 bases at J, with 5 bases between the two ends. The CDR3 loop spans 12 amino acids. The CDR3 sequence: CASSEATDGYTF. CDR3 DNA: TGTGCCAGCAGTGAAGCAACAGATGGCTACACCTTC.